These T cell receptor beta chains were read from a single sample in a study of blood T cells in healthy people across ages. TCRdb passed the 5' RACE reads through MiXCR, listing each CDR3 protein once. The data contain approximately 900,000 distinct CDR3 sequences, around 49% of them singletons. Sequencing was performed on blood. All receptors derive from a man aged 25-45 years in good health. Both conserved end residues are part of each CDR3. The order of the fields is V gene, J gene, CDR3 protein.

V gene: TRBV20-1; J gene: TRBJ2-5; CDR3 protein: CSARDLDRGGETQYF
V gene: TRBV4-2; J gene: TRBJ2-1; CDR3 protein: CASSQDAQGAYYNEQFF
V gene: TRBV27; J gene: TRBJ2-7; CDR3 protein: CASSKDFPFYEQYF
V gene: TRBV6-1; J gene: TRBJ1-5; CDR3 protein: CASRKGDSPNQPQHF
V gene: TRBV5-1; J gene: TRBJ2-1; CDR3 protein: CASSLAGTSVDEQFF
V gene: TRBV29-1; J gene: TRBJ1-5; CDR3 protein: CSVGLTGRQPQHF
V gene: TRBV27; J gene: TRBJ2-7; CDR3 protein: CVSSNRDRPLEQYF
V gene: TRBV27; J gene: TRBJ2-4; CDR3 protein: CASSLRTVAKNIQYF
V gene: TRBV27; J gene: TRBJ2-6; CDR3 protein: CASSRNTGSGANVLTF
V gene: TRBV3-1; J gene: TRBJ1-1; CDR3 protein: CASGAGTFSGTEAFF
V gene: TRBV5-8; J gene: TRBJ2-3; CDR3 protein: CASSFPQQITDTQYF
V gene: TRBV7-9; J gene: TRBJ1-6; CDR3 protein: CASSLGTAVVSPLHF
V gene: TRBV6-1; J gene: TRBJ1-2; CDR3 protein: CASSEREFYGYTF
V gene: TRBV7-9; J gene: TRBJ1-6; CDR3 protein: CASSLQGGSYNSPLHF
V gene: TRBV21-1; J gene: TRBJ1-2; CDR3 protein: CASSAAHKQGAYGYTF
V gene: TRBV2; J gene: TRBJ2-6; CDR3 protein: CASMGQDSAANVLTF
V gene: TRBV4-1; J gene: TRBJ1-1; CDR3 protein: CASSQGQVPAFF
V gene: TRBV7-2; J gene: TRBJ1-2; CDR3 protein: CASSLEPGRLYGYTF
V gene: TRBV6-5; J gene: TRBJ2-7; CDR3 protein: CASSYPTSRDEQYF
V gene: TRBV11-3; J gene: TRBJ2-1; CDR3 protein: CASSFGRSSYNEQFF
V gene: TRBV7-3; J gene: TRBJ1-1; CDR3 protein: CASSLGTGFTEAFF
V gene: TRBV6-1; J gene: TRBJ2-1; CDR3 protein: CASSEGAHYNEQFF
V gene: TRBV5-4; J gene: TRBJ2-2; CDR3 protein: CASSLVGAHGELFF
V gene: TRBV9; J gene: TRBJ2-3; CDR3 protein: CASSLRTSADTQYF
V gene: TRBV25-1; J gene: TRBJ2-7; CDR3 protein: CATRSSYYPYEQYF
V gene: TRBV2; J gene: TRBJ2-5; CDR3 protein: CASSPRRSGETQYF
V gene: TRBV4-1; J gene: TRBJ1-4; CDR3 protein: CASSPQRAGPATNEKLFF